This entry lists 32 T cell receptor beta chains sequenced from one sample in a study of T-cell reconstitution after alpha-beta-depleted transplantation in children (dated by TCRdb to the mid-2010s). The library relied on PCR. Reads for this sample came from an Illumina HiSeq 2500. Molecular barcoding was employed in the preparation of TCR libraries, with unique molecular identifiers being used to normalize TCRbeta repertoire quantification. The raw public data were reprocessed by TCRdb itself: fastp quality trimming at Q25, MiXCR clonotype calling, in-frame beta chains only. Rows are combined by CDR3 protein, so each entry shows the most common genes and DNA. In this sample the table shows more than 150,000 distinct CDR3 sequences, just over 14% of which occur a single time. The ten most abundant clones make up approximately 13% of the sample. The source material was PBMCs from the stem cell graft donor, sampled from the stem cell graft. These receptors were taken from a human donor who donated a stem cell graft to a child with acute lymphoblastic leukemia.

V and J are TRBV7-9 and TRBJ2-2; 7 bases fit TRBD1. Germline V CDR1 and CDR2: SEHNR, FQNEAQ (reference sequence). CDR3 length equals 14 residues. V dropped 8 bases and J dropped 6; count of bases not matched to a gene: 9. CDR3 protein: CASGQGGASGELFF. DNA for the CDR3: TGTGCCAGCGGCCAAGGGGGCGCGTCCGGGGAGCTGTTTTTT.

This clonotype was counted at least ten times. The chain is built from TRBV5-1 and TRBJ2-3, with D unclear. The CDR3 is made up of 14 amino acids. CDR1 is SGHRS and CDR2 is YFSETQ in the germline V gene. Trimming took off 2 bases at V and 2 bases at J, with 9 bases between the two ends. The DNA for the CDR3 is TGCGCCAGCAGCTTATCGGAGCTCACAGATACGCAGTATTTT. This gives the protein CASSLSELTDTQYF.

This clonotype has at least ten counts. The chain carries TRBV29-1 and TRBJ2-5; D gene unclear. V dropped 2 bases and J dropped 0 bases, with 13 bases sitting between them. The CDR3 totals 15 residues. Germline loops: CDR1 SQVTM, CDR2 ANQGSEA. Here the CDR3 DNA reads TGCAGCGTTGAACTCCTTACCGGGTACCAAGAGACCCAGTACTTC. As protein: CSVELLTGYQETQYF.

The genes are TRBV18 and TRBJ2-7, with 7 bases lining up with TRBD2. In germline, CDR1 is KGHSH, CDR2 LQKENI. Unmatched junction bases numbered 5, after V lost 2 bases and J lost 4 bases. This CDR3 spans 14 amino acids. CDR3 bases: TGTGCCAGCTCACCAACAACTAGCGTTTACGAGCAGTACTTC. Its translation: CASSPTTSVYEQYF.

As concerns this clonotype: Being one base from a much bigger clone, this may be a read error. V usage is TRBV4-2 and J usage is TRBJ2-1; TRBD2 agrees at 10 bases. The CDR3 has 13 amino acids. The J segment lost 6 bases and the V segment lost 4 bases, leaving 0 bases of the junction unmatched. Germline-derived CDR1 and CDR2 are LGHNA and YNFKEQ. The CDR3 sequence: CASSPSGSNEQFF. CDR3 nucleotide sequence: TGTGCCAGCAGCCCTAGCGGGAGCAATGAGCAGTTCTTC.

This clonotype was observed a few times. The rearrangement uses TRBV6-4 and TRBJ2-3; TRBD2 matches at 15 bases. Germline-derived CDR1 and CDR2 are MRHNA and SNTAGT. CDR3 length: 17 amino acids. The junction had 6 bases not matched to a gene; V was cut back by 6 bases and J by 2 bases. The CDR3 loop reads CASSGTSGRSTTDTQYF. CDR3 DNA sequence: TGTGCCAGCAGCGGGACTAGCGGGAGGTCTACCACAGATACGCAGTATTTT.

This clonotype was seen only a few times. V usage is TRBV4-1 and J usage is TRBJ2-1; 12 bases align to TRBD2. Germline V CDR1 and CDR2: MGHRA, YSYEKL. J lost 6 bases, V lost 4 bases, and 10 bases had no gene match. The CDR3 contains 17 residues. The CDR3 spells CASSRATSSGRGNEQFF. The CDR3 bases are TGCGCCAGCAGCCGAGCAACCTCTAGCGGGAGGGGCAATGAGCAGTTCTTC.

This clonotype was observed many times. The genes are TRBV20-1 and TRBJ2-7; D is ambiguous. CDR3 length: 13 amino acids. From germline, CDR1 is DFQATT and CDR2 SNEGSKA (reference sequence). Trimming removed 6 bases at V and 0 bases at J, with 12 bases between. The CDR3 reads CSASFLNSYEQYF. CDR3 DNA sequence: TGCAGTGCAAGCTTCCTAAACTCCTACGAGCAGTACTTC.

This clonotype showed up many times. The rearrangement links TRBV12-3 or TRBV12-4 to TRBJ2-3; tentatively, D is TRBD2 (6 bases). The CDR3 is 21 amino acids. V was trimmed by 1 base and J by 2 bases, leaving 28 bases between them. The CDR3 DNA is TGTGCCAGCAGTTTAGGGGACTTTGCCTGGGGATTAAAAGGTTCCACAGATACGCAGTATTTT. Translated: CASSLGDFAWGLKGSTDTQYF.

The chain couples TRBV19 to TRBJ2-7; weak D call: TRBD2 (6 bases). In germline, CDR1 is LNHDA, CDR2 SQIVND (reference sequence). The CDR3 contains 14 residues. Trimming took off 9 bases at V and 2 bases at J, with 17 bases between the two ends. DNA for the CDR3: TGTGCCAGCTTGACTAGGACTCCCCCCTACGAGCAGTACTTC. Protein: CASLTRTPPYEQYF.

This rearrangement joins TRBV19 to TRBJ2-3; a weak D match, TRBD2 (5 bases). This CDR3 is 14 amino acids long. Trimming cost V 3 bases and J 1 base, with 8 bases left between them. Looked up from germline, CDR1 is LNHDA and CDR2 is SQIVND (reference sequence). CDR3 DNA: TGTGCCAGTAGTATCGGGAAGGGCACAGATACGCAGTATTTT. Residues: CASSIGKGTDTQYF.

This clonotype was counted between two and nine times. The genes are TRBV20-1 and TRBJ2-7; D is ambiguous. Trimming removed 1 base from V and 3 bases from J, with 13 bases in between. The CDR3 is made up of 14 amino acids. Germline-derived CDR1 and CDR2 are DFQATT and SNEGSKA (reference sequence). This CDR3 is CSARVKRFNYEQYF. CDR3 nucleotide sequence: TGCAGTGCTAGAGTAAAGCGATTCAACTACGAGCAGTACTTC.

This clonotype was seen repeatedly, ten times or more. The chain combines TRBV2 with TRBJ2-2, with D perhaps matching TRBD1 (6 bases). The CDR3 loop spans 14 amino acids. Germline CDR1 and CDR2: SNHLY and FYNNEI. The V and J ends lost 7 bases and 1 base respectively, with 10 bases between them. As DNA, the CDR3 is TGTGCCAGCACGCTGGACAGGAACACCGGGGAGCTGTTTTTT. It codes for CASTLDRNTGELFF.

This clonotype turned up a few times. The rearrangement links TRBV10-2 to TRBJ2-3, with 10 bases that match TRBD2. The V gene end was trimmed by 8 bases and the J gene end by 2 bases; junction bases not matched to a gene: 7. Germline CDR1 is WSHSY and CDR2 is SAAADI. The CDR3 is made up of 15 amino acids. CDR3 sequence (DNA): TGCGCCAGCTCTCGGACTAGCGGCTTCACAGATACGCAGTATTTT. Translation: CASSRTSGFTDTQYF.

This clonotype appeared many times. The chain uses TRBV7-9 and TRBJ2-2, with 8 nucleotides matching TRBD2. The V gene end was trimmed by 3 bases and the J gene end by 2 bases; junction bases not matched to a gene: 8. Germline V gene sequence: CDR1 SEHNR, CDR2 FQNEAQ (reference sequence). The CDR3 covers 17 residues. The CDR3 region has the DNA TGTGCCAGCAGCTTTTATAGCGGGAACCCCAACACCGGGGAGCTGTTTTTT. This translates into CASSFYSGNPNTGELFF.

This clonotype was recorded many times. The J gene is TRBJ2-6, the V gene TRBV7-9; 10 nucleotides agree with TRBD1. V lost 6 bases to trimming and J lost 1 base; unmatched junction nucleotides: 12. The germline V gene has CDR1 SEHNR and CDR2 FQNEAQ (reference sequence). The CDR3 sequence is 19 residues long. The CDR3 region has the DNA TGTGCCAGCAGTTTAACCTCCGGACAGGGGGGATCTGGGGCCAACGTCCTGACTTTC. It codes for CASSLTSGQGGSGANVLTF.

In its sample, this clonotype was seen many times. The rearrangement joins TRBV5-5 to TRBJ2-7; D ambiguous. The CDR3 loop spans 14 amino acids. Germline V gene lookup returns CDR1 SGHKS and CDR2 YYEKEE (reference sequence). The V end was cut by 1 base, the J end by 4 bases, with 12 bases between. The CDR3 DNA is TGTGCCAGCAGCTTGATAAGCATCCTTTACGAGCAGTACTTC. It specifies CASSLISILYEQYF.

V gene TRBV4-1 combines with J gene TRBJ2-1; no definite D call. V shed 11 bases and J shed 4 bases, with 15 bases lying between them. Germline CDR1 is MGHRA and CDR2 is YSYEKL. The CDR3 is made up of 13 amino acids. The CDR3 sequence: CAGTTQWYNEQFF. In DNA, the CDR3 is TGCGCCGGAACTACTCAATGGTACAATGAGCAGTTCTTC.

This clonotype was detected many times. The genes are TRBV20-1 and TRBJ2-7; the match to TRBD1 covers 7 bases. CDR1 is DFQATT, CDR2 SNEGSKA, per germline (reference sequence). There are 15 residues in the CDR3. The trim removed 0 bases at V and 3 bases at J, leaving 8 bases unmatched. CDR3 residues: CSARDSGQINYEQYF. CDR3 DNA sequence: TGCAGTGCTAGAGATTCGGGACAGATAAACTACGAGCAGTACTTC.

The table lists this clonotype with many counts. The chain recombines TRBV5-1 with TRBJ2-3, with 9 positions matching TRBD1. The CDR3 runs to 15 residues. From germline, CDR1 is SGHRS and CDR2 YFSETQ. V lost 0 bases to trimming and J lost 5 bases; unmatched junction nucleotides: 4. Here the CDR3 DNA reads TGCGCCAGCAGCTTGGCCGGGACAGGGCAAGATACGCAGTATTTT. Translated: CASSLAGTGQDTQYF.

A few counts support this clonotype. The chain joins TRBV7-9 to TRBJ1-5; unclear D gene. The CDR3 extends over 13 amino acids. Between the trimmed V and J ends, which lost 2 bases and 3 bases, there was a span of 5 bases. Germline V lookup: CDR1 SEHNR, CDR2 FQNEAQ (reference sequence). The DNA for the CDR3 is TGTGCCAGCAGCTTAACCAACAATCAGCCCCAGCATTTT. The encoded protein is CASSLTNNQPQHF.

This clonotype was observed a few times. The chain uses TRBV4-2 and TRBJ2-5; D is tentatively TRBD1 or TRBD2 (5 bases each). V was trimmed by 4 bases and J by 1 base, leaving 19 bases between them. Germline CDR1 is LGHNA and CDR2 is YNFKEQ. The CDR3 runs 17 residues. The CDR3 nucleotides read TGTGCCAGCAGCCCCTTGGGGCGAGGGGAAGGCCAAGAGACCCAGTACTTC. Its translation is CASSPLGRGEGQETQYF.

At least ten counts were recorded for this clonotype. The V call is TRBV10-3, the J call TRBJ2-2; D perhaps matches TRBD2 (5 bases). Germline V gene sequence: CDR1 ENHRY, CDR2 SYGVKD. Trimming took off 4 bases at V and 0 bases at J, with 9 bases between the two ends. This CDR3 is 15 amino acids long. CDR3 nucleotide sequence: TGTGCCATCAGTGTGGGGAGACCGAACACCGGGGAGCTGTTTTTT. It is translated as CAISVGRPNTGELFF.

This sequence joins TRBV12-3 or TRBV12-4 and TRBJ1-1; no firm D call. The CDR3 extends over 11 amino acids. Trimming stripped 1 base from V and 11 bases from J, with 8 bases between. The CDR3, as DNA: TGTGCCAGCAGTTTAGGTAGCCAGGCTTTCTTT. It encodes CASSLGSQAFF.

The CDR3 loop is CASTLGGVVYNEQFF. The CDR3 bases are TGTGCCAGCACTCTGGGGGGTGTTGTGTACAATGAGCAGTTCTTC. The chain carries TRBV7-9 and TRBJ2-1, with D maybe TRBD2 (6 bases). The V and J ends lost 7 bases and 4 bases respectively, with 17 bases between them. The CDR3 runs 15 residues. The germline CDR1 and CDR2 sequences are SEHNR and FQNEAQ (reference sequence).

The rearrangement joins TRBV5-1 to TRBJ2-5; weak D call: TRBD1 (5 bases). This CDR3 contains 13 residues. The germline V gene encodes CDR1 SGHRS and CDR2 YFSETQ. Trimming cost V 7 bases and J 5 bases, with 15 bases left between them. CDR3 region: CASGPGPMETQYF. For the CDR3, the DNA is TGCGCCAGCGGACCAGGGCCGATGGAGACCCAGTACTTC.

In this sample, this clonotype turned up many times. The V call is TRBV6-1, the J call TRBJ2-5, with TRBD2 matching over 8 bases. The CDR3 runs 14 residues. The V gene's germline CDR1 is MNHNS and CDR2 SASEGT. V shed 3 bases and J 5 bases; nucleotides not matched to a gene: 5. The CDR3 nucleotides are TGTGCCAGCAGTGAGGTCGGGAGGGGGGAGACCCAGTACTTC. Translation gives CASSEVGRGETQYF.

The gene calls are TRBV3-1 and TRBJ2-7; TRBD2 matches 10 bases. The trim removed 11 bases at V and 4 bases at J, leaving 20 bases unmatched. Germline V lookup: CDR1 LGHDT, CDR2 YNNKEL (reference sequence). CDR3 size: 17 residues. CDR3: CASCQDGLGTSEYEQYF. CDR3 nucleotide sequence: TGTGCCTCCTGCCAAGATGGTCTTGGGACTAGCGAGTACGAGCAGTACTTC.

This clonotype was observed many times. The chain is built from TRBV5-1 and TRBJ2-3; D may be TRBD1 or TRBD2 (5 bases each). V was clipped by 5 bases and J by 2 bases, with 18 bases between them. The CDR3 totals 16 residues. CDR1 SGHRS and CDR2 YFSETQ come from the germline V gene. The CDR3 is CASSFWLGRTTDTQYF. As DNA, the CDR3 is TGCGCCAGCAGTTTTTGGTTGGGACGGACCACAGATACGCAGTATTTT.

This clonotype has ten or more counts. The CDR3 sequence is CASSQVTGRPQPQHF. The CDR3, as DNA: TGCGCCAGCAGCCAAGTTACAGGGCGGCCTCAGCCCCAGCATTTT. The rearrangement joins TRBV4-1 to TRBJ1-5, with D perhaps matching TRBD1 (6 bases). Deletions cut 1 base from V and 6 bases from J, with 13 bases between. This CDR3 is built from 15 residues. Germline V gene sequence: CDR1 MGHRA, CDR2 YSYEKL.

This clonotype was counted many times. The chain employs TRBV20-1 and TRBJ2-2; possibly TRBD2 for D (5 bases). Germline V gene data show CDR1 as DFQATT and CDR2 as SNEGSKA (reference sequence). The CDR3 is made up of 14 amino acids. Trimming took off 0 bases at V and 6 bases at J, with 11 bases between the two ends. For the CDR3, the DNA is TGCAGTGCTAGAGATCAGAGGGCGGCCGGGGAGCTGTTTTTT. Translating it yields CSARDQRAAGELFF.

Many counts were recorded for this clonotype. V gene TRBV5-1 combines with J gene TRBJ2-7; TRBD2 might be the D (6 bases). This CDR3 has 14 residues. Germline V gives CDR1 SGHRS, CDR2 YFSETQ. V dropped 4 bases and J dropped 3 bases, with 14 bases sitting between them. As DNA, the CDR3 is TGCGCCAGCAGCGCGGGGCTTCTTCACTACGAGCAGTACTTC. It translates to CASSAGLLHYEQYF.